This TCR beta chain was sequenced in a study of T-cell memory formation after mild COVID-19 (dated by TCRdb to the early 2020s). With regard to the full study: TCR sequence clusters from the two donors were largely donor specific. Two young, previously healthy adult volunteers made up the cohort, one male and one female. In a couple of donors, T-cell clones that expanded and contracted after mild COVID-19 were tracked by sequencing TCRalpha and TCRbeta repertoires over time.

The instrument given in TCRdb is Illumina NovaSeq 6000. TCRalpha and TCRbeta cDNA libraries were built by 5'RACE with constant-segment primers, adding sample barcodes and unique molecular identifiers. Trizol reagent was used to extract RNA from every sample. Libraries were amplified in two PCR steps, with a second sample barcode and Illumina TruSeq adapters added in the second step. Sequencing of libraries was performed on an Illumina NovaSeq with 2 x 150 bp paired-end reads. From the authors' description of their analysis: Demultiplexing of reads and collapsing into UMI-guided consensus sequences were performed with migec v1.2.7. With mixcr v2.1.11, UMI consensuses were aligned to TRA and TRB V and J templates and assembled into clonotypes. A clonotype was counted as expanded or contracted only if both edgeR and NoisET called the change significant, with noise models trained on biological replicates. For edgeR calls, the thresholds were a false discovery rate-adjusted p below 0.01 and a log2 fold-change of 1. As an exploratory analysis of dynamics, max-normalized trajectories of the 1000 most abundant clonotypes were examined with PCA combined with hierarchical clustering. The CD4 or CD8 phenotype of responding clones was assigned using the separately sequenced CD4+ and CD8+ repertoires. Using fastp at Q25 and MiXCR, TCRdb reprocessed the public reads and kept productive beta chains. CDR3 protein sequences are deduplicated, and each keeps its most common genes and DNA. These V and J calls rely on TCRdb rather than the paper's analysis. The table for this sample lists some 70,000 distinct CDR3 sequences; around 17% of them were counted only once. The biggest ten clones account for 25% to 35% of the sample.

According to the germline V gene, CDR1 reads SGHDT and CDR2 reads YYEEEE. The trim is 2 bases for V and 0 bases for J, with a gap of 6 bases between the germline ends. From cysteine to phenylalanine, the CDR3 is 14 amino acids long. Only CDR3 DNA is held: 42 bases, read in frame from base 1. Results and caveats for the whole study, not just this receptor: Only a couple of mild cases were covered in the study, and larger cohorts including severe cases with pre-infection samples were considered necessary. Whether the second-wave clones peaking on day 37 were SARS-CoV-2 specific was not confirmed. Some responding clones were found in pre-infection memory, which suggests that pre-existing cross-reactive memory T cells took part in the SARS-CoV-2 response. Clones that contracted from day 15 to 85 showed balanced CD4/CD8 phenotypes, whereas a second wave of clones that expanded from day 15 to 37 leaned towards CD4+. Contracting CD4+ clones appeared mostly in the CM and EM memory subsets, whereas CD8+ clones were enriched in EMRA.

PBMCs were isolated by Ficoll-Paque density gradient centrifugation. About this clonotype: Its antigen is not yet known. No much larger clone is present one base from it, and per-base qualities are unavailable.

This chain is built from TRBV5-6 and TRBJ1-5; confidence is insufficient to name the D gene. This TCR derives from an adult woman who had mild COVID-19 (a few samples of this study predate the infection). The sample titles of this study are shuffled in the database, so cell type and time point are left out; the donor was told from shared clones. Sample: PBMCs or a T cell subset sorted from them (not recorded which). The CDR3 in this case is CASSFSYSNQPQHF. The base sequence is TGTGCCAGCAGCTTCAGTTATAGCAATCAGCCCCAGCATTTT.